This T cell receptor (beta chain) was sequenced during a study of blood T cell repertoires in COVID-19. Study overall: The United States, Italy and Spain were the sources of the acute and convalescent COVID-19 samples. Nucleic acid was either cDNA or gDNA, and it came from T cells, B-cell-depleted T cells, or PBMCs.

Germline V gene sequence: CDR1 MNHEY, CDR2 SMNVEV (reference sequence). The CDR3 loop spans 17 amino acids. The germline V and J ends were trimmed by 0 bases and 0 bases, with 11 bases remaining between them. In the source study's methods: Cell counts per sample came from amplifying reference gene primers. Repertoires were generated with immunoSEQ multiplex PCR, while TCRdb's copy carries only in-frame clones and drops some. That table supplies the V and J calls and clone size; D and trimming were determined from the DNA. The profile covers 84,000 or so clones, with about four fifths appearing a single time and 6.3% taken by the ten largest.

This chain connects TRBV27 to TRBJ2-2, with a weak D call TRBD2 (6 bases). The source material was peripheral blood. The receptor was isolated from a man aged 65 to 79 with COVID-19, enrolled during active disease. CDR3 DNA: TGTGCCAGCAGTTTATCGTCGCGGGGCTCGAACACCGGGGAGCTGTTTTTT. As protein: CASSLSSRGSNTGELFF.